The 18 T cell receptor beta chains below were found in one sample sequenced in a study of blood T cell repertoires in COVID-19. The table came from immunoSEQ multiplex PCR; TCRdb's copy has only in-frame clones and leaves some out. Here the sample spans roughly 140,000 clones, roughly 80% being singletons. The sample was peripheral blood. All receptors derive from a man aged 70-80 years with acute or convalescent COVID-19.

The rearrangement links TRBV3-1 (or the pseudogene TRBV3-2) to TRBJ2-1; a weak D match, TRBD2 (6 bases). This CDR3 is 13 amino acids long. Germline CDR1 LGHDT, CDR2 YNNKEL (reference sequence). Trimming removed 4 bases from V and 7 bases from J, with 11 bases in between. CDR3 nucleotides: TGTGCCAGCAGCCTCGGAGGGGTAAATGAGCAGTTCTTC. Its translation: CASSLGGVNEQFF.

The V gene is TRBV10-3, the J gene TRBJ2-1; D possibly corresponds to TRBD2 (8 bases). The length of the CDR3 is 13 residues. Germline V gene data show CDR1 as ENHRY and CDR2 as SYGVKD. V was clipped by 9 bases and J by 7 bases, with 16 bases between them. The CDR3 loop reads CAIQGRGENEQFF. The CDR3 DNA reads TGTGCCATACAGGGGCGGGGGGAAAATGAGCAGTTCTTC.

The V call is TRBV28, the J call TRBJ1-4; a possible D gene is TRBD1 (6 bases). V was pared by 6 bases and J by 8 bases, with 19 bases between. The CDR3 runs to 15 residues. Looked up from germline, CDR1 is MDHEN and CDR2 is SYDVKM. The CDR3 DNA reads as TGTGCCAGCAGCCCCTTAGCAGGGGATTACGAAAAACTGTTTTTT. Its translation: CASSPLAGDYEKLFF.

This chain's CDR3 is CASSPAGPYEQYF. CDR3 DNA sequence: TGCGCCAGCAGCCCCGCAGGCCCCTACGAGCAGTACTTC. V gene TRBV5-1 combines with J gene TRBJ2-7; D not certain. The CDR3 is made up of 13 amino acids. V was cut by 4 bases and J by 2 bases, with 10 bases left in between. In germline, CDR1 is SGHRS, CDR2 YFSETQ.

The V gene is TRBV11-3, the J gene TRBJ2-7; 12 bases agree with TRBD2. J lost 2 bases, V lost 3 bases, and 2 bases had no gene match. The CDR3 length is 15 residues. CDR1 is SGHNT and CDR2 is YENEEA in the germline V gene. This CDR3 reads CASSFASGRAYEQYF. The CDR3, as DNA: TGTGCCAGCAGCTTCGCTAGCGGGAGGGCCTACGAGCAGTACTTC.

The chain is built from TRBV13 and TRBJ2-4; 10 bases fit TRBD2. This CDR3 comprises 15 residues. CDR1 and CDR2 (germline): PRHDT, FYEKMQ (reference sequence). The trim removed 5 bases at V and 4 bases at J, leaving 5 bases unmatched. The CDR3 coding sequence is TGTGCCAGCAGCCCCGGACTAGCGGAAAAAAACATTCAGTACTTC. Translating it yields CASSPGLAEKNIQYF.

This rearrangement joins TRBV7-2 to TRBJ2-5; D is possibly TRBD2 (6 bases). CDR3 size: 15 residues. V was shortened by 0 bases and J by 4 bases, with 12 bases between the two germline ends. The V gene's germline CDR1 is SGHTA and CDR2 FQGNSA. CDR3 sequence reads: CASSLAHGGGETQYF. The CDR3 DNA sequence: TGTGCCAGCAGCTTAGCTCACGGGGGTGGAGAGACCCAGTACTTC.

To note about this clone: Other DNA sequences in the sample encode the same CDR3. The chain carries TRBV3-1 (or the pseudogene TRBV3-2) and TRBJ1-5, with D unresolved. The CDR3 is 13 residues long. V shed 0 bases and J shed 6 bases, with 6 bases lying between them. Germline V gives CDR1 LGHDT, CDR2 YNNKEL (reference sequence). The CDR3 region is CASSQDRGQPQHF. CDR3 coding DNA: TGTGCCAGCAGCCAAGACCGGGGTCAGCCCCAGCATTTT.

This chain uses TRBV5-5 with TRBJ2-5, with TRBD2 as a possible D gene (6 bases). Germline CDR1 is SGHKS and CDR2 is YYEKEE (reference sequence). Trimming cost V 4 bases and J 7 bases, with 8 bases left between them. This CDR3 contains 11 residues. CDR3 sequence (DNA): TGTGCCAGCAGCCCGGAGGGGACCCAGTACTTC. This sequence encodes CASSPEGTQYF.

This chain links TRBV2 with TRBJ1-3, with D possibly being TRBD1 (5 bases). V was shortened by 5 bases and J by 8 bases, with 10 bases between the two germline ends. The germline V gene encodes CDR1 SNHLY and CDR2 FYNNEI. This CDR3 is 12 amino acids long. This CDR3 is CASSSGPDTIYF. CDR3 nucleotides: TGTGCCAGCAGTTCAGGGCCGGACACCATATATTTT.

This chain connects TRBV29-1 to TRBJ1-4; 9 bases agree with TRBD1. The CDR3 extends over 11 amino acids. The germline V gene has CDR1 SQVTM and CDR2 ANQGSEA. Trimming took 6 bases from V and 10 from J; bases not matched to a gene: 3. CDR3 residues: CSVSTGGKLFF. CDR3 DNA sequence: TGCAGCGTCTCGACAGGGGGAAAACTGTTTTTT.

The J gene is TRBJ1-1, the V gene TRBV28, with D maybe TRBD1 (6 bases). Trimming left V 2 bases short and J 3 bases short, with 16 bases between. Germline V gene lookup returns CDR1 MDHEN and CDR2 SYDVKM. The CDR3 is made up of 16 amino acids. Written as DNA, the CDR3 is TGTGCCAGCAGTTTAGGGTTCAGGGGTGGGGACACTGAAGCTTTCTTT. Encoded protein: CASSLGFRGGDTEAFF.

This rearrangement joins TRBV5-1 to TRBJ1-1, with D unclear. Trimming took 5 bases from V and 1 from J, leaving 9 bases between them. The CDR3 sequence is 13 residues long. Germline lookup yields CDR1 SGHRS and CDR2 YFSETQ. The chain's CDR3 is CASSGEANTEAFF. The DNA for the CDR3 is TGCGCCAGCAGTGGAGAAGCGAACACTGAAGCTTTCTTT.

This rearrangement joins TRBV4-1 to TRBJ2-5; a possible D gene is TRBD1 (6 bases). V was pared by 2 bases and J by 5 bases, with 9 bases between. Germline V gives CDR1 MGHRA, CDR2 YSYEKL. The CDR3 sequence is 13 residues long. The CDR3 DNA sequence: TGCGCCAGCAGCCAAAGACAGGTTGAGACCCAGTACTTC. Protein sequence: CASSQRQVETQYF.

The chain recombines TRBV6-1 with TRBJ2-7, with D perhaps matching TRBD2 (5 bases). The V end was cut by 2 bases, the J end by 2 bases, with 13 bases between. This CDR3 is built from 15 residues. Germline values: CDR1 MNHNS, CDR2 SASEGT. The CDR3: CASSELAMNPYEQYF. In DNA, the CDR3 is TGTGCCAGCAGTGAACTAGCTATGAACCCCTACGAGCAGTACTTC.

CDR3 loop: CATSRDSPNEQFF. CDR3 in DNA: TGTGCCACGTCCCGGGACAGTCCCAATGAGCAGTTCTTC. The V and J genes are TRBV6-5 and TRBJ2-1; 7 nucleotides line up with TRBD1. J gave up 6 bases and V 10 bases, and 9 bases lay outside the gene matches. This CDR3 spans 13 amino acids. Per germline, CDR1 MNHEY and CDR2 SVGAGI.

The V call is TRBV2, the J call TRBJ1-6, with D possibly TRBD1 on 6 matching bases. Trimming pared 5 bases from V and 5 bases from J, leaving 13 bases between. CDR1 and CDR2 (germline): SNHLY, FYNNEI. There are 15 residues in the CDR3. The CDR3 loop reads CASSFRGRDNSPLHF. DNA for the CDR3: TGTGCCAGCAGTTTCAGGGGACGAGATAATTCACCCCTCCACTTT.

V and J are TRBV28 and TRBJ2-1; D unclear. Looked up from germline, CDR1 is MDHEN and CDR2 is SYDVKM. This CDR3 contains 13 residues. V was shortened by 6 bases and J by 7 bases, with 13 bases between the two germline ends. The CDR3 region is CASSPTARNEQFF. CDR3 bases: TGTGCCAGCAGCCCTACTGCTCGGAATGAGCAGTTCTTC.